This T cell receptor (beta chain) was sequenced for a study of blood T cell repertoires in COVID-19. Background on the study: The United States, Italy and Spain provided the acute and convalescent COVID-19 samples. From T cells, B-cell-depleted T cells, or PBMCs came the material, which was cDNA or gDNA.

CDR1 is SGHDN and CDR2 is FVKESK in the germline V gene. The CDR3 totals 15 residues. Trimming took off 0 bases at V and 1 base at J, with 9 bases between the two ends. Enrolment of Seattle patients took place during active infection, and they were followed longitudinally. Source study methods: Scientists estimated how many nucleated cells there were by amplifying reference gene primers. The protocol was immunoSEQ multiplex PCR, while the TCRdb copy is restricted to in-frame clones and leaves out a portion. The V and J calls and clone size are taken from that table; D and trimming were inferred from the DNA. The table lists about 210,000 clones, about four fifths of them singletons.

This chain uses TRBV14 with TRBJ1-1; D uncertain. The source of this sequence is a woman at least 80 years old with COVID-19, enrolled during active disease. Material: peripheral blood. CDR3: CASSQERQPNTEAFF. CDR3 coding DNA: TGTGCCAGCAGCCAAGAGAGGCAGCCGAACACTGAAGCTTTCTTT.